Described below is a single TCR beta chain sequence and its context. This clonotype was observed at least ten times. This receptor's antigen is unknown. Qualities for individual bases were not recorded, and no much larger clone is one base off. T cells were expanded from blood mononuclear cells with anti-CD3 antibody OKT3 or CD3/CD28 Dynabeads for 3 to 4 days. The culture conditions for expanded T cells were RPMI 1640 plus 10% fetal bovine serum, recombinant human IL-2 (100 IU/ml) and IL-7 (about 5 ng/ml). Each coculture mixed 5 x 10^4 target cells and 5 x 10^4 normal T cells with bispecific antibody in around 95 ul and was incubated at 37 degrees C for around 16 hours. Each bispecific antibody was composed of two single-chain variable fragments, which were expressed in a single-chain diabody format with a His tag. Effector T cells came from healthy human donors; peripheral blood mononuclear cells were isolated from leukapheresis samples by Ficoll density gradient centrifugation.

The sample belongs to a study of beta chain bispecific antibodies for T cell cancers (dated by TCRdb to 2020 to 2022). About the study as a whole: T cells from healthy donors were cocultured with T cell leukemia lines in the presence of bispecific antibodies, after which the depletion of each TRBV family was measured by TRBV sequencing of the surviving cells. Surface TRBV12 (TRBV12-3) was expressed on Jurkat cells, and surface TRBV5-5 was expressed on HPB-ALL cells.

Unique molecular identifier barcodes were built into the libraries and used for clonotype quantification. Qiagen AllPrep DNA/RNA Micro kits were used to isolate total RNA, and an Agilent TapeStation was used to check RNA quality. TCR beta libraries were built by 5' RACE: cDNA synthesis followed by two PCR steps using TCR beta constant-region gene-specific primers. Sequencing of the TCR beta libraries was performed on an Illumina MiSeq platform. Concerning the study's data processing: MIGEC, MiXCR and VDJtools were used for read processing. The frequency of each clonotype was calculated as the fraction of all unique molecular identifiers in the sample that belonged to that clonotype. Any TRBV gene that IMGT lists as a pseudogene or open reading frame, and is therefore nonfunctional, such as TRBV1, TRBV12-1 and TRBV21, was left out. TCRdb trimmed the raw reads at Q25, called clones with MiXCR and kept productive beta chains. Rows with one shared CDR3 protein collapse into an entry with the most common genes and DNA. It is TCRdb's table, rather than the study itself, that gives the V and J calls and clone size. This sample gives 17,000 or so distinct CDR3 sequences in total; 2.1% of them show up just once. 6.9% of the sample belongs to the ten largest clones.

The V and J ends are trimmed by 7 bases and 3 bases, leaving 16 bases between them. The CDR3 goes from the cysteine to the phenylalanine over 14 residues. The retained sequence is limited to the CDR3, 42 bases, with the frame set at the first base. CDR1 and CDR2, per the germline V gene, are SNHLY and FYNNEI. Summary of the overall study and its limitations: Cross-reactivity of the anti-TRBV5-5 antibody with TRBV5-6 was attributed to high sequence similarity between the two genes. Leukemia cell line cells were mixed with normal T cells in each sequenced sample, and most of the targeted TRBV signal was derived from the leukemia cells rather than from the normal T cells.

This TCR was recovered from a human donor in good health. Some clones in this sample may be carry-over from other donors' samples. The sequence is built from TRBV2 and TRBJ2-7; the D gene is perhaps TRBD1 or TRBD2, each of them matching over 5 bases. Sequences were obtained from healthy donor T cells cultured with leukemia cells. The CDR3 protein sequence reads: CASTSGTVLYEQYF. The DNA sequence is TGTGCCAGCACCTCGGGGACCGTTCTCTACGAGCAGTACTTC. Outside the CDR3, residues come from the reference TRBV2 and TRBJ2-7 proteins, so the full variable domain is: EPEVTQTPSHQVTQMGQEVILRCVPISNHLYFYWYRQILGQKVEFLVSFYNNEISEKSEIFDDQFSVERPDGSNFTLKIRSTKLEDSAMYFCASTSGTVLYEQYFGPGTRLTVT.